This T cell receptor beta chain comes out of a study of CD8 T cells in Susac syndrome. Reverse transcription of roughly 0.45 to 1 ug RNA used random hexamers. MiXCR, run by TCRdb on the immunoSEQ multiplex PCR reads, gives a single entry per CDR3 protein. The sample has roughly 60,000 distinct CDR3 sequences, 85% to 95% seen once. This receptor was identified in a human donor in good health. The source material was CD8+ T cells from PBMCs.

Written as DNA, the CDR3 is TGTGCTAGTGGTTTCCAAGTACAGGGCGGATTCTCCTACGAGCAGTACTTC. Translation gives CASGFQVQGGFSYEQYF. The chain employs TRBV12-5 and TRBJ2-7; possibly TRBD1 for D (6 bases). Deletions cut 3 bases from V and 0 bases from J, with 18 bases between. This CDR3 comprises 17 residues. Germline V CDR1 and CDR2: LGHNT, FRNRAP.